What follows are 9 T cell receptor beta chains derived from one specimen sequenced in a study of shared clonotypes between healthy human individuals. Repertoires were generated with immunoSEQ multiplex PCR, while TCRdb's copy carries only in-frame clones and drops some. The repertoire includes over a million clones, around 97% of them detected once, and 1.2% sits in the top ten. Sample: naive CD4+ T cells sorted from blood. The subset: CD45RA+ positively selected. These receptors were obtained from a man aged 30 to 39 in good health.

CDR3 loop: CAISESAGWDTEAFF. In DNA form, the CDR3 reads TGTGCCATCAGTGAGTCCGCAGGGTGGGACACTGAAGCTTTCTTT. This chain uses TRBV10-3 with TRBJ1-1; TRBD1 is a possible D gene (5 bases). From germline, CDR1 is ENHRY and CDR2 SYGVKD. The length of the CDR3 is 15 residues. With 0 bases removed from V and 3 bases from J, the gap between germline ends came to 11 bases.

V usage is TRBV4-3 and J usage is TRBJ1-5; no clear D. The CDR3 totals 13 residues. Germline lookup yields CDR1 LGHNA and CDR2 YSLEER. Deletions cut 1 base from V and 5 bases from J, with 6 bases between. CDR3 region: CASSQVGDQPQHF. The CDR3 DNA follows: TGCGCCAGCAGCCAAGTAGGAGATCAGCCCCAGCATTTT.

The chain links TRBV28 to TRBJ1-2; 7 nucleotides agree with TRBD1. Germline lookup yields CDR1 MDHEN and CDR2 SYDVKM. The J segment lost 6 bases and the V segment lost 8 bases, leaving 6 bases of the junction unmatched. The CDR3 loop spans 12 amino acids. This CDR3 reads CASRRGTNGYTF. CDR3 nucleotides: TGTGCCAGCCGCAGGGGGACGAATGGCTACACCTTC.

J is TRBJ1-5 and V is TRBV18; D unresolved. The germline CDR1 and CDR2 sequences are KGHSH and LQKENI. The CDR3 runs to 15 residues. Deletions cut 2 bases from V and 7 bases from J, with 15 bases between. The CDR3 loop is CASSPGSVGDQPQHF. The CDR3 DNA reads TGTGCCAGCTCACCAGGATCCGTCGGTGACCAGCCCCAGCATTTT.

The chain is built from TRBV19 and TRBJ1-1, with D unresolved. The CDR3 extends over 14 amino acids. Germline lookup yields CDR1 LNHDA and CDR2 SQIVND (reference sequence). The germline V and J ends were trimmed by 6 bases and 5 bases, with 16 bases remaining between them. This chain's CDR3 is CASSAQNPGTEAFF. CDR3 nucleotide sequence: TGTGCCAGTAGCGCCCAGAATCCGGGGACTGAAGCTTTCTTT.

The CDR3 protein is CASSGLGTSGSYHEQFF. In DNA, the CDR3 is TGTGCCAGCAGTGGCCTTGGGACTAGCGGGAGTTACCATGAGCAGTTCTTC. V is TRBV6-1 and J is TRBJ2-1; 14 bases fit TRBD2. From germline, CDR1 is MNHNS and CDR2 SASEGT. The junction had 10 bases not matched to a gene; V was cut back by 4 bases and J by 8 bases. The length of the CDR3 is 17 residues.

The chain recombines TRBV10-3 with TRBJ1-1; a weak D match, TRBD1 (5 bases). Trimming removed 1 base at V and 2 bases at J, with 8 bases between. This CDR3 has 14 residues. CDR1 and CDR2 from the germline V gene are ENHRY and SYGVKD. CDR3 residues: CAISEWDGNTEAFF. The CDR3 coding sequence is TGTGCCATCAGTGAGTGGGACGGAAACACTGAAGCTTTCTTT.

The chain is built from TRBV27 and TRBJ2-7; the match to TRBD2 covers 7 bases. The CDR3 extends over 15 amino acids. J gave up 5 bases and V 0 bases, and 7 bases lay outside the gene matches. Germline V lookup: CDR1 MNHEY, CDR2 SMNVEV (reference sequence). The DNA for the CDR3 is TGTGCCAGCAGTTTATCGCGCGGGAGCACCGACGAGCAGTACTTC. Translation gives CASSLSRGSTDEQYF.

V and J are TRBV5-6 and TRBJ1-2; 7 bases map to TRBD1. The CDR3 runs to 15 residues. V lost 0 bases to trimming and J lost 4 bases; unmatched junction nucleotides: 6. CDR1 is SGHDT, CDR2 YYEEEE, per germline. The CDR3 DNA reads as TGTGCCAGCAGCTTGGCCCCAGGGGGAGGCTATGGCTACACCTTC. Protein product: CASSLAPGGGYGYTF.